The 16 T cell receptor beta chains below all came from one sample that was sequenced in a study of post-analysis software for immune sequencing data. Study-wide points: About five TRBV segments were more frequent in patients than controls; TRBV5-6, TRBV5-1 and TRBV20-1 belonged to this group.

No antigens are known for them. Unique molecular identifiers had been added to the TCR beta cDNA libraries. MiXCR, run by TCRdb on the PCR reads, gives a single entry per CDR3 protein. The sample carries approximately 730,000 distinct CDR3 sequences, about half recorded once. Sequences were obtained from blood. These receptors were obtained from a girl under 18 with multiple sclerosis.

The rearrangement uses TRBV20-1 and TRBJ2-5, with 7 positions matching TRBD1. Trimming took 3 bases from V and 8 from J; bases not matched to a gene: 12. The length of the CDR3 is 14 residues. The V gene's germline CDR1 is DFQATT and CDR2 SNEGSKA (reference sequence). The CDR3: CSARGDRGPQTQYF. The CDR3 region has the DNA TGCAGTGCTAGGGGGGATAGGGGGCCTCAAACCCAGTACTTC.

V usage is TRBV6-5 and J usage is TRBJ2-2; the match to TRBD2 covers 13 bases. Looked up from germline, CDR1 is MNHEY and CDR2 is SVGAGI. Trimming cost V 6 bases and J 2 bases; bases outside gene matches: 3. This CDR3 contains 16 residues. The CDR3, as DNA: TGTGCCAGCAGAGGACTAGCGGGAGAAAACACCGGGGAGCTGTTTTTT. This codes for CASRGLAGENTGELFF.

The rearrangement uses TRBV30 and TRBJ2-1, with D possibly being TRBD2 (5 bases). Germline CDR1 reads GTSNPN; CDR2 reads SVGIG (reference sequence). V lost 5 bases and J lost 8, with 7 bases in between. There are 10 residues in the CDR3. CDR3 protein: CAWGLYEQFF. The DNA of the CDR3 is TGTGCCTGGGGACTGTATGAGCAGTTCTTC.

The V call is TRBV6-1, the J call TRBJ2-7; D gene ambiguous. There are 12 residues in the CDR3. V gave up 7 bases and J gave up 3 bases, with 10 bases separating them. The germline gives CDR1 MNHNS, CDR2 SASEGT. The CDR3 loop is CASTGPGYEQYF. DNA for the CDR3: TGTGCCAGCACTGGTCCTGGCTACGAGCAGTACTTC.

This sequence joins TRBV27 and TRBJ2-7, with 10 bases matching TRBD2. CDR3 length equals 15 residues. Trimming cost V 5 bases and J 2 bases; bases outside gene matches: 6. Per germline, CDR1 MNHEY and CDR2 SMNVEV (reference sequence). CDR3 protein: CASSHGLADTYEQYF. Here the CDR3 DNA reads TGTGCCAGCAGTCATGGACTAGCGGACACCTACGAGCAGTACTTC.

The J gene is TRBJ1-1, the V gene TRBV6-1, with D perhaps TRBD1 (6 bases). The V gene lost 2 bases and the J gene lost 6 bases, with 7 bases spanning the gap. This CDR3 comprises 12 residues. Per germline, CDR1 MNHNS and CDR2 SASEGT. DNA for the CDR3: TGTGCCAGCAGTGAAAGGGGGGCTGAAGCTTTCTTT. Its translation is CASSERGAEAFF.

Details on this clonotype: Compared with germline, one end of the junction differs, possibly owing to a read error. The chain links TRBV24-1 to TRBJ2-5; D uncertain. CDR3 size: 14 residues. Germline V gene data show CDR1 as KGHDR and CDR2 as SFDVKD. The CDR3 DNA is TGTGCCACCAGTGACGCTAGTGGCAGAGAGACCCGGTACTTC. This encodes CATSDASGRETRYF.

This clonotype was found a few times. The chain uses TRBV5-1 and TRBJ2-3; possibly TRBD1 for D (5 bases). Deletions cut 0 bases from V and 6 bases from J, with 14 bases between. The CDR3 sequence is 15 residues long. The V gene's germline CDR1 is SGHRS and CDR2 YFSETQ. CDR3: CASSLDRSPSDTQYF. In nucleotides, the CDR3 is TGCGCCAGCAGCTTGGACAGGAGCCCCTCCGATACGCAGTATTTT.

The chain carries TRBV12-3 or TRBV12-4 and TRBJ1-1, with 7 bases fitting TRBD1. V lost 6 bases and J lost 0; bases outside the gene matches: 4. The length of the CDR3 is 14 residues. CDR3 protein: CASRTDRMNTEAFF. CDR3 nucleotide sequence: TGTGCCAGCAGAACGGACAGGATGAACACTGAAGCTTTCTTT.

This clonotype came up once. The V call is TRBV11-2, the J call TRBJ1-1, with a possible D match to TRBD1 (5 bases). V was trimmed by 6 bases and J by 3 bases, leaving 23 bases between them. The CDR3 consists of 17 residues. In germline, CDR1 is SGHAT, CDR2 FQNNGV. CDR3 loop: CASRRVGRARNHTEAFF. Here the CDR3 DNA reads TGTGCCAGCAGACGCGTCGGCAGGGCCAGGAACCACACTGAAGCTTTCTTT.

The chain is built from TRBV6-6 and TRBJ2-2; no reliable D call. CDR1 and CDR2 from the germline V gene are MNHNY and SVGAGI (reference sequence). Trimming shortened V by 2 bases and J by 1 base, and 2 bases separated the two germline ends. CDR3 length equals 13 residues. As DNA, the CDR3 is TGTGCCAGCAGTTACAAGAACACCGGGGAGCTGTTTTTT. The encoded protein is CASSYKNTGELFF.

There are a few counts of this clonotype. This chain links TRBV3-1 with TRBJ2-5; D tentatively reads TRBD1 or TRBD2 (5 bases each). Germline lookup yields CDR1 LGHDT and CDR2 YNNKEL (reference sequence). This CDR3 region has 12 residues. The V end was cut by 2 bases, the J end by 5 bases, with 6 bases between. The DNA for the CDR3 is TGTGCCAGCAGCCAATGGGGGGAGACCCAGTACTTC. Protein product: CASSQWGETQYF.

The rearrangement links TRBV10-3 to TRBJ1-1; the match to TRBD1 covers 7 bases. In germline, CDR1 is ENHRY, CDR2 SYGVKD. The CDR3 contains 17 residues. After removal of 3 bases from V and 3 bases from J, the junction contained 13 bases not matched to a gene. The CDR3 DNA follows: TGTGCCATCAGTGAAGGGGTAGGGGGCAGGCCGGACACTGAAGCTTTCTTT. It translates to CAISEGVGGRPDTEAFF.

The chain combines TRBV29-1 with TRBJ1-1, with TRBD1 matching 10 bases. Germline-derived CDR1 and CDR2 are SQVTM and ANQGSEA. After removal of 5 bases from V and 5 bases from J, the junction contained 11 bases not matched to a gene. The CDR3 extends over 15 amino acids. The CDR3 reads CSVTLRDRGWTEAFF. CDR3 DNA sequence: TGCAGCGTTACCCTCCGGGACAGGGGATGGACTGAAGCTTTCTTT.

V usage is TRBV6-6 and J usage is TRBJ2-5; D is perhaps TRBD2 (6 bases). The end of the DNA aligns better with TRBJ2-7, so the J call may be wrong. The CDR3 has 14 residues. CDR1 and CDR2 from the germline V gene are MNHNY and SVGAGI (reference sequence). The CDR3 sequence is CASSPGTGLDEQYF. The DNA of the CDR3 is TGTGCCAGCAGCCCCGGGACTGGGCTCGACGAGCAGTACTTC.

The chain carries TRBV20-1 and TRBJ2-3, with D perhaps TRBD2 (5 bases). The CDR3 has 17 amino acids. Germline loops: CDR1 DFQATT, CDR2 SNEGSKA (reference sequence). The V gene lost 3 bases and the J gene lost 1 base, with 20 bases spanning the gap. The CDR3, as DNA: TGCAGTGCTAGTGGGGTTTCGGGGAGTTTGGGCACAGATACGCAGTATTTT. As protein: CSASGVSGSLGTDTQYF.